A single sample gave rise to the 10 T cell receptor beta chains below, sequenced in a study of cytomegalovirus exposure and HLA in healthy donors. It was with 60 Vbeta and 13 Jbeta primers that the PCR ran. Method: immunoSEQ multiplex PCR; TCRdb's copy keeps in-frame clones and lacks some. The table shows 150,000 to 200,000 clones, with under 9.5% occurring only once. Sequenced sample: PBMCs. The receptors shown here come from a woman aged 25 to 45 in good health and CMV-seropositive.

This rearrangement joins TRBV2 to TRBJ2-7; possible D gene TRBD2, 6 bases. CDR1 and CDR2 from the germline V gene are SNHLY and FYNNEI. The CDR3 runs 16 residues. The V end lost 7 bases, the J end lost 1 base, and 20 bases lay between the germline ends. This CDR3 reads CASMGMGEGRSYEQYF. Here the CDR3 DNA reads TGTGCCAGCATGGGCATGGGAGAAGGGAGGTCCTACGAGCAGTACTTC.

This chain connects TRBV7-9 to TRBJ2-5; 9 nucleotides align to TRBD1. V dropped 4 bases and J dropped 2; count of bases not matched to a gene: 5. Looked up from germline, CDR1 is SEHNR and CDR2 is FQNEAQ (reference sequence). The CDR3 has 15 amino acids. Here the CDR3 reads CASSSGQGIQETQYF. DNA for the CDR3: TGTGCCAGCAGCTCAGGACAGGGGATACAAGAGACCCAGTACTTC. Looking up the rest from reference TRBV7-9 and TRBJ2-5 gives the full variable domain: DTGVSQNPRHKITKRGQNVTFRCDPISEHNRLYWYRQTLGQGPEFLTYFQNEAQLEKSRLLSDRFSAERPKGSFSTLEIQRTEQGDSAMYLCASSSGQGIQETQYFGPGTRLLVL.

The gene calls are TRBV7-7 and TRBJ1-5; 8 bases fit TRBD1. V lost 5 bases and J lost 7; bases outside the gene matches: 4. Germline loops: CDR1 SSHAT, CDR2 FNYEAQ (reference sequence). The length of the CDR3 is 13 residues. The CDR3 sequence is CASSRGQGQPQHF. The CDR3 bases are TGTGCCAGCAGCCGAGGACAGGGCCAGCCCCAGCATTTT.

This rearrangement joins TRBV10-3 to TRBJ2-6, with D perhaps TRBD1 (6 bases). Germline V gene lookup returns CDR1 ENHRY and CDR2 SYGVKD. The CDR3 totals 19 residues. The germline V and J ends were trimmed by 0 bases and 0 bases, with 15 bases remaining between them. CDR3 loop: CAISESKPGASSGANVLTF. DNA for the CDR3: TGTGCCATCAGTGAGTCGAAGCCAGGGGCAAGCTCTGGGGCCAACGTCCTGACTTTC.

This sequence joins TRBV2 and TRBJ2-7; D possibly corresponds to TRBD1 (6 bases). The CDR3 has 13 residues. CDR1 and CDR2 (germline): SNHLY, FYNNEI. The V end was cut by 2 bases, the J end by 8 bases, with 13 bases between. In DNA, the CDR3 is TGTGCCAGCAGTGAAAGACAGGCCCCCCAGCAGTACTTC. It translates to CASSERQAPQQYF.

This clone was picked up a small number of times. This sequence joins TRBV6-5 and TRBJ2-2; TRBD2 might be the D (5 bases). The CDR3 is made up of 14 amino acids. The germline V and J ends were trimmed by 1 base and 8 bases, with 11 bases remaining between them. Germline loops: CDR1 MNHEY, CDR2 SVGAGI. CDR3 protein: CASSYWPEDGELFF. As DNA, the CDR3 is TGTGCCAGCAGTTACTGGCCGGAGGATGGGGAGCTGTTTTTT.

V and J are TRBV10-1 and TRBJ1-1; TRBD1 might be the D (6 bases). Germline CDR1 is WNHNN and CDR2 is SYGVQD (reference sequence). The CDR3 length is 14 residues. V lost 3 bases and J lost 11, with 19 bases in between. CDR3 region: CASSETDRGAEAFF. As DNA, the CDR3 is TGCGCCAGCAGTGAAACTGATCGGGGGGCGGAGGCTTTCTTT.

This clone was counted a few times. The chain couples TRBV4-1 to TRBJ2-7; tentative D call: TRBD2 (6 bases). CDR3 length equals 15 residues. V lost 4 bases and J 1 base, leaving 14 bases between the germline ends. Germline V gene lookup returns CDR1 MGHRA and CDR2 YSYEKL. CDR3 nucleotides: TGCGCCAGCAGCCGCCATAGCGGCACTTCCTACGAGCAGTACTTC. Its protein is CASSRHSGTSYEQYF.

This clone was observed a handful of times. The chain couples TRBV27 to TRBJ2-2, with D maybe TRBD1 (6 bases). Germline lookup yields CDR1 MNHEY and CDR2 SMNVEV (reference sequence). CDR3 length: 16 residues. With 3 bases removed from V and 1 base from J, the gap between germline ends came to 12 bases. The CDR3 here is CASSFSGQLNTGELFF. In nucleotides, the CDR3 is TGTGCCAGCAGTTTTTCCGGACAGCTGAACACCGGGGAGCTGTTTTTT.

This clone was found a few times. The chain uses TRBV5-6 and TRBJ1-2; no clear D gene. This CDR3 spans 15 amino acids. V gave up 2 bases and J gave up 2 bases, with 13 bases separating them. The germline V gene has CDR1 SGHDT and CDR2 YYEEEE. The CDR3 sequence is CASSFGPTNNYGYTF. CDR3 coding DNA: TGTGCCAGCAGCTTCGGCCCCACTAACAACTATGGCTACACCTTC.